This T cell receptor (beta chain) was recovered during a study of beta chain features in type 1 diabetes. V gave up 6 bases and J gave up 0 bases; unmatched junction bases: 8. Germline V gene data show CDR1 as SNHLY and CDR2 as FYNNEI. The CDR3 runs to 18 residues. With regard to this clone: Its antigen is still unknown.

The authors reverse transcribed all of the isolated RNA, so sequencing captured expressed TCRB transcripts. Sequenced by immunoSEQ multiplex PCR; TCRdb stores in-frame clones only, minus some. Of about 160,000 clones in the sample, just over 9% were seen once. Study outcomes and limitations: Naive, central memory and Treg TCRB repertoires seemed to resemble each other more closely in patients than they did in healthy donors.

Sequencing was performed on central memory CD4+ T cells from blood. This receptor was identified in a woman in her late teens or twenties in good health. This chain links TRBV2 with TRBJ2-4, with TRBD2 matching 13 bases. The CDR3 region has the DNA TGTGCCAGCAGGCCCGGGACTAGCGGGATTCGAGCCAAAAACATTCAGTACTTC. It is translated as CASRPGTSGIRAKNIQYF.